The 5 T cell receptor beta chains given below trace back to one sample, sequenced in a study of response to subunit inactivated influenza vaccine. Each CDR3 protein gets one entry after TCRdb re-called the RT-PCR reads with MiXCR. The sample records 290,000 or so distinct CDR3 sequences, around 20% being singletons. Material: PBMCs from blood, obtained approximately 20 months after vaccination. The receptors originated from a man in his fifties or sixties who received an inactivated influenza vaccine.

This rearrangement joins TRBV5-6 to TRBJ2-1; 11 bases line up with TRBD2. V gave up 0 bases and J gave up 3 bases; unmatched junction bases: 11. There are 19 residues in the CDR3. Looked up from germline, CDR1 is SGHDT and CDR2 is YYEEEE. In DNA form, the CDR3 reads TGTGCCAGCAGCTTGGGGGCTAGCGGGGGGATCTCCGGCTACAATGAGCAGTTCTTC. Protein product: CASSLGASGGISGYNEQFF.

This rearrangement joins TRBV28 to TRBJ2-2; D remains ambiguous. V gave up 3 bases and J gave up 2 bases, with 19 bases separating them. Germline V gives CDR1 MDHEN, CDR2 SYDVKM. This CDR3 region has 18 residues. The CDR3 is CASSLPAYWKGNTGELFF. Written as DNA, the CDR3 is TGTGCCAGCAGTTTGCCTGCCTATTGGAAGGGTAACACCGGGGAGCTGTTTTTT.

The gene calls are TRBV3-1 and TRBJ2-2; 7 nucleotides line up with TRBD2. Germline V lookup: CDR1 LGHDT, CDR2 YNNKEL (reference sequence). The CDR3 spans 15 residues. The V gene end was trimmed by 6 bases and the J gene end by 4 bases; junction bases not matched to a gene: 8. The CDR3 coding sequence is TGTGCCAGCAGGTTCGGGGGGACCGCCACCGGGGAGCTGTTTTTT. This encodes CASRFGGTATGELFF. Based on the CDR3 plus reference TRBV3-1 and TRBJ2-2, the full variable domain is DTAVSQTPKYLVTQMGNDKSIKCEQNLGHDTMYWYKQDSKKFLKIMFSYNNKELIINETVPNRFSPKSPDKAHLNLHINSLELGDSAVYFCASRFGGTATGELFFGEGSRLTVL.

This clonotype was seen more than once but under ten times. CDR3 in DNA: TGTGCCAGCAGTGGATGGACAGAAACTAACTATGGCTACACCTTC. Amino acid sequence: CASSGWTETNYGYTF. V and J are TRBV12-3 or TRBV12-4 and TRBJ1-2; tentatively, D is TRBD1 (6 bases). The CDR3 runs to 15 residues. The V end lost 5 bases, the J end lost 0 bases, and 13 bases lay between the germline ends.

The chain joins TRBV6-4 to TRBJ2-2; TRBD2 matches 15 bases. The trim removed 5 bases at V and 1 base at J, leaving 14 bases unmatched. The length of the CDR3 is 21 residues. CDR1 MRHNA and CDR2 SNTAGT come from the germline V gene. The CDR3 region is CASSPPYWTSGRARNTGELFF. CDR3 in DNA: TGTGCCAGCAGTCCACCCTATTGGACTAGCGGGAGGGCCAGGAACACCGGGGAGCTGTTTTTT.